These 18 T cell receptor beta chains came from one sample sequenced in a study of blood T cell repertoires in COVID-19. Profiling relied on immunoSEQ multiplex PCR, and the TCRdb table lists in-frame clones only, not all of them. Among some 110,000 clones listed, 70% to 85% were seen once. Sequences were obtained from peripheral blood. The receptor source for this set is a woman aged 65 to 85 with acute or convalescent COVID-19.

This rearrangement joins TRBV7-9 to TRBJ1-2; 8 nucleotides line up with TRBD1. The CDR3 covers 14 residues. The V gene's germline CDR1 is SEHNR and CDR2 FQNEAQ (reference sequence). The trim removed 4 bases at V and 3 bases at J, leaving 4 bases unmatched. CDR3 sequence reads: CASSSLTGDYGYTF. CDR3 nucleotides: TGTGCCAGCAGCTCACTGACAGGGGACTATGGCTACACCTTC.

This chain joins TRBV11-2 and TRBJ2-7; D may be TRBD1 (5 bases). With 1 base removed from V and 3 bases from J, the gap between germline ends came to 7 bases. Germline lookup yields CDR1 SGHAT and CDR2 FQNNGV. This CDR3 has 13 residues. The CDR3 nucleotides read TGTGCCAGCAGCTTAGGACAGATCTACGAGCAGTACGTC. Encoded protein: CASSLGQIYEQYV.

V usage is TRBV3-1 (or the pseudogene TRBV3-2) and J usage is TRBJ2-1; TRBD2 matches 11 bases. In germline, CDR1 is LGHDT, CDR2 YNNKEL (reference sequence). The trim removed 4 bases at V and 4 bases at J, leaving 3 bases unmatched. The CDR3 is made up of 15 amino acids. CDR3 residues: CASSPTSGAYNEQFF. The CDR3, as DNA: TGTGCCAGCAGCCCGACTAGCGGGGCGTACAATGAGCAGTTCTTC.

The chain has TRBV7-2 and TRBJ1-2, with 7 bases fitting TRBD1. The CDR3 runs 14 residues. Germline lookup yields CDR1 SGHTA and CDR2 FQGNSA. J was trimmed by 8 bases and V by 1 base; bases with no gene match: 7. CDR3 DNA: TGTGCCAGCAGCTTAGAGCAGGGGGTGGGAGGCTACACCTTC. It codes for CASSLEQGVGGYTF.

The chain links TRBV2 to TRBJ2-7; D unclear. Germline V gene lookup returns CDR1 SNHLY and CDR2 FYNNEI. The CDR3 runs 15 residues. The ends were cut back, 3 bases at V and 7 bases at J, with 19 bases in the middle. This CDR3 reads CASSEELSHRFEQYF. The CDR3 region has the DNA TGTGCCAGCAGTGAGGAGCTCTCCCATCGGTTTGAGCAGTACTTC. The full variable domain, in which reference TRBV2 and TRBJ2-7 provide the parts outside the CDR3, is EPEVTQTPSHQVTQMGQEVILRCVPISNHLYFYWYRQILGQKVEFLVSFYNNEISEKSEIFDDQFSVERPDGSNFTLKIRSTKLEDSAMYFCASSEELSHRFEQYFGPGTRLTVT.

The chain links TRBV25-1 to TRBJ1-1; D not resolved. Trimming removed 4 bases from V and 0 bases from J, with 6 bases in between. CDR1 is MGHDK, CDR2 SYGVNS, per germline. This CDR3 has 13 residues. CDR3 in amino acids: CASSVSLNTEAFF. Here the CDR3 DNA reads TGTGCCAGCAGTGTCTCTCTGAACACTGAAGCTTTCTTT.

The chain uses TRBV6-5 and TRBJ1-1; 8 positions agree with TRBD1. Trimming cost V 6 bases and J 4 bases; bases outside gene matches: 4. CDR3 length: 13 amino acids. Germline CDR1 reads MNHEY; CDR2 reads SVGAGI. CDR3 nucleotides: TGTGCCAGCAGGGATACAGGGGGCACTGAAGCTTTCTTT. Protein: CASRDTGGTEAFF.

The table lists this clone with a few counts. The chain links TRBV5-6 to TRBJ1-4, with 8 bases identical to TRBD1. This CDR3 has 16 amino acids. Looked up from germline, CDR1 is SGHDT and CDR2 is YYEEEE. The junction had 11 bases not matched to a gene; V was cut back by 2 bases and J by 8 bases. CDR3 sequence: CASSFFTGTGDEKLFF. The DNA of the CDR3 is TGTGCCAGCAGCTTCTTTACCGGGACAGGTGACGAAAAACTGTTTTTT.

This clone was seen only once. V gene TRBV4-3 combines with J gene TRBJ1-2; TRBD1 matches 9 bases. In germline, CDR1 is LGHNA, CDR2 YSLEER. The CDR3 is made up of 17 amino acids. Losses at the gene ends were 0 bases for V and 4 bases for J; bases not matched to a gene: 9. DNA of the CDR3: TGCGCCAGCAGCCAAGATAGTGGGGGACAGGGCAGCTATGGCTACACCTTC. This codes for CASSQDSGGQGSYGYTF.

The chain uses TRBV7-2 and TRBJ1-5; D may be TRBD1 (6 bases). Germline loops: CDR1 SGHTA, CDR2 FQGNSA. The CDR3 has 13 residues. Trimming pared 1 base from V and 11 bases from J, leaving 12 bases between. This chain's CDR3 is CASSLGQGRSQHF. In nucleotides, the CDR3 is TGTGCCAGCAGCTTAGGGCAGGGGAGATCCCAGCATTTT.

J is TRBJ2-5 and V is TRBV6-2 or TRBV6-3; D unclear. V was cut by 6 bases and J by 5 bases, with 13 bases left in between. The CDR3 spans 13 residues. Germline V gene data show CDR1 as MNHEY and CDR2 as SVGEGT. CDR3 residues: CASSLYIRETQYF. The CDR3 DNA follows: TGTGCCAGCAGCCTCTATATACGGGAGACCCAGTACTTC.

This clone occurred a few times. The chain couples TRBV29-1 to TRBJ1-1; TRBD1 might be the D (5 bases). Germline V lookup: CDR1 SQVTM, CDR2 ANQGSEA. CDR3 length equals 12 residues. Trimming took off 7 bases at V and 6 bases at J, with 15 bases between the two ends. The CDR3 DNA sequence: TGCAGCGGCCACAGGCAATCGTCTGAAGCTTTCTTT. Protein sequence: CSGHRQSSEAFF.

This clone was picked up one time. The chain employs TRBV4-3 and TRBJ2-5, with D perhaps TRBD1 (6 bases). This CDR3 spans 15 amino acids. Trimming stripped 0 bases from V and 5 bases from J, with 13 bases between. Per the germline V gene, CDR1 is LGHNA and CDR2 is YSLEER. The CDR3 DNA follows: TGCGCCAGCAGCCAAGAGGGGGCTAGACGGGAGACCCAGTACTTC. It yields the protein CASSQEGARRETQYF.

This chain connects TRBV3-1 (or the pseudogene TRBV3-2) to TRBJ1-3; D is uncertain. The length of the CDR3 is 14 residues. Trimming took off 1 base at V and 2 bases at J, with 6 bases between the two ends. Germline CDR1 reads LGHDT; CDR2 reads YNNKEL (reference sequence). The CDR3 spells CASSQGVAGNTIYF. The DNA of the CDR3 is TGTGCCAGCAGCCAAGGAGTAGCTGGAAACACCATATATTTT.

The chain couples TRBV6-2 or TRBV6-3 to TRBJ1-5; 7 bases map to TRBD1. The CDR3 consists of 19 residues. With V trimmed by 2 bases and J by 1 base, 14 bases remained unmatched. Germline values: CDR1 MNHEY, CDR2 SVGEGT. CDR3 in DNA: TGTGCCAGCAGTTACCTCGACAGGGTGAGTTTCGGAAGCAATCAGCCCCAGCATTTT. Its protein is CASSYLDRVSFGSNQPQHF.

This chain joins TRBV7-9 and TRBJ1-2, with 10 bases aligning to TRBD1. The CDR3 length is 15 residues. Germline loops: CDR1 SEHNR, CDR2 FQNEAQ (reference sequence). Losses at the gene ends were 5 bases for V and 4 bases for J; bases not matched to a gene: 7. This CDR3 is CASSRWTGGTYGYTF. CDR3 DNA sequence: TGTGCCAGCAGCCGATGGACAGGGGGTACCTATGGCTACACCTTC. Combining the CDR3 with reference TRBV7-9 and TRBJ1-2 gives the whole variable domain DTGVSQNPRHKITKRGQNVTFRCDPISEHNRLYWYRQTLGQGPEFLTYFQNEAQLEKSRLLSDRFSAERPKGSFSTLEIQRTEQGDSAMYLCASSRWTGGTYGYTFGSGTRLTVV.

This chain links TRBV5-4 with TRBJ2-3; tentatively, D is TRBD1 (8 bases). The germline V and J ends were trimmed by 10 bases and 5 bases, with 20 bases remaining between them. Germline-derived CDR1 and CDR2 are SGHNT and YYREEE (reference sequence). The CDR3 covers 14 residues. The CDR3 nucleotides read TGTGCCGGCTCGGGGCACAGGGGGGGAGATACGCAGTATTTT. This encodes CAGSGHRGGDTQYF. Full variable domain (outside the CDR3, taken from reference TRBV5-4 and TRBJ2-3): ETGVTQSPTHLIKTRGQQVTLRCSSQSGHNTVSWYQQALGQGPQFIFQYYREEENGRGNFPPRFSGLQFPNYSSELNVNALELDDSALYLCAGSGHRGGDTQYFGPGTRLTVL.

This chain links TRBV20-1 with TRBJ2-7; 7 bases are a match to TRBD2. The germline gives CDR1 DFQATT, CDR2 SNEGSKA (reference sequence). CDR3 length equals 13 residues. Germline trimming cut 3 bases from V and 4 bases from J; bases unmatched to any gene: 6. This CDR3 is CSASFEGGYEQYF. CDR3 nucleotide sequence: TGCAGTGCTAGTTTTGAGGGAGGGTACGAGCAGTACTTC.